This record looks at one T cell receptor beta chain sequence and its context. This clonotype was picked up a small number of times. It has no known antigen specificity. One base away there is no much larger clone; base qualities are not given. The sample is drawn from a study of T cell repertoires in cytomegalovirus infection (dated by TCRdb to between 2019 and 2020). Broadly, across the study: Peptide stimulations targeted recently identified HLA-C-restricted CMV epitopes, whose presentation resists viral immunomodulation, together with well-studied HLA-B-restricted epitopes. Donor HLA type was relevant to the analysis, because carriage of CMV infection together with the matching HLA type was indicated by public TCR beta signatures. The investigation overall reported the following: Carriers of CMV infection plus the relevant HLA type were discriminated by the cumulative frequency of public TCR beta family members in the study cohort and in an independent approximately 400-donor cohort. In the ex vivo response, HLA-C-restricted CMV-specific TCR beta clonotypes were dominant, and in two of eight donors the single most frequent clonotype came from this HLA-C-restricted group.

There are 13 amino acids in the CDR3, from cysteine to phenylalanine inclusive. Only CDR3 DNA is held: 39 bases, read in frame from base 1. CDR1 MNHEY and CDR2 SVGEGT are derived from the germline V gene. V loses 3 bases of germline sequence and J loses 7 bases, and the interval between the two ends is 10 bases. The treatment or condition label for this specimen denotes: in vitro stimulation with specific CMV peptide epitopes to enrich CMV-specific T cells. The listed sequencing device is Illumina HiSeq 1500. TCRdb reworked the public reads: Q25 trimming with fastp, MiXCR clone assembly, productive beta chains retained. Rows merge per CDR3 protein into single entries with the most common DNA and genes. This sample is represented by about 360,000 distinct CDR3 sequences; roughly 34% of them were singletons. The top ten clones comprise approximately 13% of the sample.

The TCR comes from a human donor in good health (CMV status not recorded). Some clones in this sample may be carry-over from other donors' samples. Recombination joined TRBV6-2 or TRBV6-3 with TRBJ2-1; no D segment can be confidently identified. The specimen was cultured PBMCs, collected from culture after CMV antigen stimulation. CDR3 sequence: CASSYNLGNEQFF. The DNA sequence reads TGTGCCAGCAGTTATAATTTGGGTAATGAGCAGTTCTTC.